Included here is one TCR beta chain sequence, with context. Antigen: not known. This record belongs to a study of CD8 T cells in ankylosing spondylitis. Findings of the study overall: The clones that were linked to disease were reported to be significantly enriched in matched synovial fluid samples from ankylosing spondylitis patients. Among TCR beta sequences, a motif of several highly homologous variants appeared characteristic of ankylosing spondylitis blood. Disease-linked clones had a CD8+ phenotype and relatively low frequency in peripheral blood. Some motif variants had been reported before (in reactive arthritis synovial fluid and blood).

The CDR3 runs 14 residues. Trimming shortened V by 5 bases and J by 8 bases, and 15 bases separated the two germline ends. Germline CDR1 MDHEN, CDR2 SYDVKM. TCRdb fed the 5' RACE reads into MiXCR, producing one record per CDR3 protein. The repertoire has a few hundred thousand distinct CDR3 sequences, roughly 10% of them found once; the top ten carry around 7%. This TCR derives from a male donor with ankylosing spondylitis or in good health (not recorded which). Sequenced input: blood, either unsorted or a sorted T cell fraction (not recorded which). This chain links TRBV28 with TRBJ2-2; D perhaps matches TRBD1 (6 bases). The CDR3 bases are TGTGCCAGCAGTCCGAGAGACAGGCGGGGGGAGCTGTTTTTT. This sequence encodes CASSPRDRRGELFF.